This T cell receptor beta chain was retrieved from a study of T cells in Graves' hyperthyroidism and ophthalmopathy (dated by TCRdb to 2018 to 2020). As for the study more broadly: Peripheral blood was sampled at the time of initial diagnosis, prior to any treatment. To identify TCR V-J signatures that set the groups apart, the researchers used a discovery cohort of 90 to 100 patients, made up of 40 to 45 with Graves' ophthalmopathy and about 60 with stable Graves' hyperthyroidism. Whether ophthalmopathy could be predicted prospectively was tested in an independent validation cohort made up of 18 to 20 hyperthyroidism patients plus 17 patients who later progressed to ophthalmopathy. For training and testing, the 100 patients in the discovery cohort were randomly divided in a 7:3 ratio. In about six Graves' hyperthyroidism patients, the study also compared T-cell repertoires from thyroid tissue with T-cell repertoires from blood. Once sampling was done, hyperthyroidism patients were given methimazole at a starting dose of 30 mg daily, whereas ophthalmopathy patients were given high-dose intravenous methylprednisolone. The paper describes TCR Vbeta CDR3 sequencing of fewer than 150 peripheral blood samples, made up of under 50 ophthalmopathy patients, roughly 75 hyperthyroidism patients and about 17 progressor patients.

Here is what the overall study found, with its caveats: Sample size was not statistically predetermined, and blinding of investigators to group allocation was not performed. Most expanded thyroid clonotypes (frequency above 0.001) were also found in blood, which suggests that blood repertoires may mirror thyroid immune responses. A 13 V-J signature model separated ophthalmopathy from stable hyperthyroidism, with 87.88% sensitivity and 81% to 82% specificity in cross-validation and 80%/75% in testing. In validation, the model predicted progression to ophthalmopathy with over 65% sensitivity and about 73% specificity, a median of approximately 6.5 months before onset.

The TCR beta CDR3 regions were amplified from RNA transcripts. The first round of RT-PCR for the TCR CDR3 was performed with the HTBI primer set and the Qiagen OneStep RT-PCR kit. Libraries were constructed in a second round of multiplex PCR, after which size selection and purification were performed. Paired-end sequencing of the libraries was performed with 100 bp reads on an Illumina HiSeq2000. The authors' analysis ran thus. SOAPnuke was used to process the raw data, removing reads that contained adapters or uncalled bases, had a mean Phred below 15, or lacked an exact match to the constant primer or identifier. High-quality paired reads were merged with COPE v1.2.5, and unique nucleotide sequences were defined as clonotypes. Clonotypes were aligned to IMGT TRBV, TRBD and TRBJ reference segments using MiTCR v1.1. Analysis was restricted to V-J combinations with a frequency above 0.0001, which covered roughly 99% of repertoires. The TCS score was defined as F50 (clonal expansion) divided by E x V (chaos), with BLOSUM62-based TCRdist calculated between CDR3 peptides within each V-J. Welch's t-statistics and random forest reduced 500 to 650 V-J features to 13, which were used in a naive Bayes classifier (R e1071). The raw public reads went through TCRdb reprocessing: fastp at Q25, MiXCR clone calling, in-frame beta chains kept. A single entry per CDR3 protein holds the most common genes and DNA from its merged rows. The authors' filters were not applied to this entry. This sample gives around 350,000 distinct CDR3 sequences in total; 20% to 25% of them show up just once. The ten largest clones represent more than 60% of the sample.

A patient counted as having stable Graves' hyperthyroidism if no progression to ophthalmopathy occurred over 18 months of follow-up. Hyperthyroidism patients were newly diagnosed, with disease duration under 2 months, and aged 18 to 65 years. Exclusion was applied to patients with uncontrolled infections, other autoimmune diseases, pregnancy or lactation. Diagnoses relied on clinical symptoms, serum thyroxine and TRAb, thyroid ultrasound and orbital computed tomography. PBMCs were isolated from 7.5 to 10 ml of fresh peripheral blood by Ficoll-Paque density gradient centrifugation. Total RNA was extracted with Trizol reagent, and quality was checked on an Agilent 2100 Bioanalyzer. This clonotype was found a few times. The antigen this receptor binds is unknown. No base quality values were provided; no much bigger clone lies one nucleotide off. Sequences SEHNR (CDR1) and FQNEAQ (CDR2) are obtained from the germline V gene (reference sequence). V is clipped by 5 bases and J by 5 bases, and the sequence between their germline boundaries is 16 bases long. The CDR3 runs 14 amino acids, cysteine and phenylalanine included. Only the CDR3 portion is preserved as DNA: 42 bases, with reading frame beginning at the first base.

This receptor was taken from a man in his fifties with Graves' hyperthyroidism. The chain is made from TRBV7-9 and TRBJ2-7; the D region possibly corresponds to TRBD2 (6 bases align). Sequencing was done on a sample of blood. The DNA sequence is given as TGTGCCAGCAGCCCTAGTGCGGGAAAGAACGAGCAGTACTTC. Translated, it gives CASSPSAGKNEQYF.